This paragraph reports one T cell receptor beta chain. What it binds is not known. Relapses following autologous stem cell transplantation were seen in all patients, with brentuximab vedotin exposure varying. Clones were read by immunoSEQ multiplex PCR, and TCRdb kept only the in-frame ones, dropping some. Among 45,000 to 55,000 clones listed, roughly 80% were seen once. This specimen belongs to a study of PD-1 blockade in classical Hodgkin lymphoma. The wider study: Nivolumab dosing for patients was 3 mg/kg, administered intravenously every 2 weeks. Study-wide results and caveats: The study found complete responders had baseline diversity similar to newly diagnosed patients. Significant TCR diversity gains by C4D1 occurred in CD4+ but not CD8+ cells. When set against healthy donors, newly diagnosed patients were reported to show lower baseline TCR diversity.

This TCR was recovered from a human donor with classical Hodgkin lymphoma. The specimen comprised peripheral blood mononuclear cells (PBMCs), sampled at baseline.

The CDR3 loop reads CASSQNGARLNYGYTF. The CDR3 nucleotides read TGTGCCAGCAGTCAAAACGGGGCTCGACTTAACTATGGCTACACCTTC. The chain couples TRBV21-1 to TRBJ1-2. TRBV21-1 is annotated as a pseudogene. This CDR3 contains 16 residues.